Each of the 13 T cell receptor beta chains below was sequenced from the same sample in a study of CD8 T cells in ankylosing spondylitis. MiXCR, applied by TCRdb to the 5' RACE reads, yields one record per CDR3 protein. The repertoire includes about 130,000 distinct CDR3 sequences, around 7% of them detected once, and roughly an eighth sits in the top ten. Sequenced sample: blood, either unsorted or a sorted T cell fraction (not recorded which). The receptors come from a male donor with ankylosing spondylitis or in good health (not recorded which).

Many counts were recorded for this clonotype. The chain links TRBV20-1 to TRBJ2-5; 8 nucleotides align to TRBD2. The germline CDR1 and CDR2 sequences are DFQATT and SNEGSKA (reference sequence). Unmatched junction bases numbered 10, after V lost 5 bases and J lost 5 bases. CDR3 length: 14 residues. The CDR3 protein is CSAPLAGIRETQYF. CDR3 nucleotides: TGCAGTGCTCCCTTAGCGGGAATTAGGGAGACCCAGTACTTC.

This clonotype was seen ten or more times. The V gene is TRBV27, the J gene TRBJ2-3; D gene unclear. The length of the CDR3 is 13 residues. V dropped 8 bases and J dropped 11 bases, with 20 bases sitting between them. The germline V gene encodes CDR1 MNHEY and CDR2 SMNVEV (reference sequence). CDR3 coding DNA: TGTGCCAGCGACAATCCAGAGCGAGGTGGGCAGTATTTT. It codes for CASDNPERGGQYF.

At least ten counts were recorded for this clonotype. The chain carries TRBV5-1 and TRBJ1-1; D is unresolved. The germline V and J ends were trimmed by 2 bases and 2 bases, with 7 bases remaining between them. The CDR3 totals 13 residues. The germline CDR1 and CDR2 sequences are SGHRS and YFSETQ. This CDR3 is CASSLQKNTEAFF. The CDR3 nucleotides are TGCGCCAGCAGCTTACAGAAAAACACTGAAGCTTTCTTT.

There are many counts of this clonotype. The chain has TRBV10-3 and TRBJ2-4, with D uncertain. Germline loops: CDR1 ENHRY, CDR2 SYGVKD. Trimming took 3 bases from V and 0 from J, leaving 18 bases between them. There are 18 residues in the CDR3. The CDR3 sequence is CAISDLLDTYLAKNIQYF. The CDR3 DNA is TGTGCCATCAGTGATCTTTTAGACACTTATCTAGCCAAAAACATTCAGTACTTC.

This clonotype was counted at least ten times. This sequence joins TRBV5-5 and TRBJ1-5; perhaps TRBD1 as D (6 bases). The V and J ends lost 0 bases and 1 base respectively, with 11 bases between them. Germline V gene data show CDR1 as SGHKS and CDR2 as YYEKEE (reference sequence). The CDR3 covers 16 residues. In nucleotides, the CDR3 is TGTGCCAGCAGCTTGGGTTGGGGGCAGAGCAATCAGCCCCAGCATTTT. Amino acid sequence: CASSLGWGQSNQPQHF.

This clonotype has at least ten counts. The V gene is TRBV12-3 or TRBV12-4, the J gene TRBJ1-3, with 7 positions matching TRBD1. The length of the CDR3 is 14 residues. J gave up 3 bases and V 6 bases, and 5 bases lay outside the gene matches. The chain's CDR3 is CASSYRGGGNTIYF. The CDR3 DNA follows: TGTGCCAGCAGCTACAGGGGTGGTGGAAACACCATATATTTT.

This clonotype has at least ten counts. The chain couples TRBV5-1 to TRBJ1-4; unclear D gene. CDR1 is SGHRS and CDR2 is YFSETQ in the germline V gene. Trimming stripped 0 bases from V and 0 bases from J, with 9 bases between. The CDR3 has 16 amino acids. CDR3 in DNA: TGCGCCAGCAGCTTGGATCCCCGGGCAACTAATGAAAAACTGTTTTTT. Encoded protein: CASSLDPRATNEKLFF.

This clonotype was recorded at least ten times. The rearrangement links TRBV5-6 to TRBJ2-7, with D perhaps TRBD1 or TRBD2 (6 bases each). Germline V gives CDR1 SGHDT, CDR2 YYEEEE. The CDR3 contains 13 residues. V was cut by 5 bases and J by 6 bases, with 15 bases left in between. Here the CDR3 reads CASSSRGGLEQYF. In DNA form, the CDR3 reads TGTGCCAGCAGTTCCCGAGGGGGGCTCGAGCAGTACTTC.

This clonotype came up many times. This chain links TRBV20-1 with TRBJ1-3, with unresolved D. With 0 bases removed from V and 0 bases from J, the gap between germline ends came to 9 bases. Looked up from germline, CDR1 is DFQATT and CDR2 is SNEGSKA (reference sequence). The CDR3 is 15 residues long. CDR3 sequence reads: CSARDPTGSGNTIYF. CDR3 coding DNA: TGCAGTGCTAGAGATCCTACCGGCTCTGGAAACACCATATATTTT.

This clonotype was seen more than once but under ten times. This chain joins TRBV7-9 and TRBJ2-2, with D tentatively TRBD1 or TRBD2 (5 bases each). Germline V gives CDR1 SEHNR, CDR2 FQNEAQ (reference sequence). The CDR3 spans 16 residues. The ends were cut back, 1 base at V and 6 bases at J, with 15 bases in the middle. CDR3 in amino acids: CASSLVSGTVAGELFF. CDR3 nucleotides: TGTGCCAGCAGCTTAGTTTCCGGGACCGTGGCCGGGGAGCTGTTTTTT.

This clonotype was observed a handful of times. The rearrangement uses TRBV5-1 and TRBJ1-1; 8 bases are shared with TRBD1. The V gene's germline CDR1 is SGHRS and CDR2 YFSETQ. CDR3 size: 15 residues. Germline trimming cut 4 bases from V and 5 bases from J; bases unmatched to any gene: 10. The CDR3 DNA is TGCGCCAGCAGCCCTTCTGACAGGGGAGTTACTGAAGCTTTCTTT. Residues: CASSPSDRGVTEAFF.

This clonotype was counted ten times or more. This rearrangement joins TRBV7-9 to TRBJ1-2; 7 positions match TRBD1. The V segment lost 4 bases and the J segment 2 bases; nucleotides outside the gene matches: 4. Germline assignment: CDR1 SEHNR and CDR2 FQNEAQ (reference sequence). CDR3 length: 14 amino acids. DNA for the CDR3: TGTGCCAGCAGCTCCACGGGACAGAACTATGGCTACACCTTC. Its translation: CASSSTGQNYGYTF.

This clonotype was counted at least ten times. The V and J genes are TRBV19 and TRBJ2-2, with D uncertain. V shed 3 bases and J shed 2 bases, with 7 bases lying between them. Germline V gene lookup returns CDR1 LNHDA and CDR2 SQIVND (reference sequence). The CDR3 extends over 14 amino acids. CDR3 nucleotides: TGTGCCAGTAGTATCTCTCGTAACACCGGGGAGCTGTTTTTT. Translated, it gives CASSISRNTGELFF.